The 16 T cell receptor beta chains below come from one sample, sequenced in a study of T cells in localized non-small cell lung cancer. Only in-frame clones appear in the TCRdb table, and some are missing; sequencing was by immunoSEQ multiplex PCR. The data hold some 30,000 clones, with just over 85% observed a single time. Sequencing used peripheral blood, obtained before any cancer treatment. These receptors came from a male donor aged 60 or over with stage III lung adenocarcinoma.

This clone was detected once. This chain joins TRBV6-1 and TRBJ1-1, with TRBD1 matching 7 bases. Germline CDR1 and CDR2: MNHNS and SASEGT. CDR3 length equals 16 residues. J gave up 4 bases and V 2 bases, and 10 bases lay outside the gene matches. The CDR3 loop is CASSEPDRALGTEAFF. The CDR3, as DNA: TGTGCCAGCAGTGAACCCGACAGGGCCTTGGGCACTGAAGCTTTCTTT.

V and J are TRBV2 and TRBJ1-5; D is unresolved. Germline V gives CDR1 SNHLY, CDR2 FYNNEI. The CDR3 is 13 amino acids. Trimming left V 7 bases short and J 0 bases short, with 7 bases between. The CDR3 region is CASMVYSNQPQHF. The CDR3 DNA reads TGTGCCAGCATGGTTTATAGCAATCAGCCCCAGCATTTT.

In this sample, this clone turned up a few times. The gene calls are TRBV5-4 and TRBJ2-1, with D perhaps TRBD1 or TRBD2 (5 bases each). V lost 2 bases, J lost 8 bases, and 17 bases lay in between. The CDR3 extends over 15 amino acids. CDR1 and CDR2 from the germline V gene are SGHNT and YYREEE (reference sequence). CDR3 amino acids: CASSFSDRVGDEQFF. The CDR3 DNA reads TGTGCCAGCAGCTTTAGCGATAGGGTAGGGGATGAGCAGTTCTTC.

V usage is TRBV29-1 and J usage is TRBJ2-3; 7 bases align to TRBD2. The CDR3 extends over 15 amino acids. The germline V gene has CDR1 SQVTM and CDR2 ANQGSEA. V shed 7 bases and J 4 bases; nucleotides not matched to a gene: 14. This CDR3 is CSGSFGGGAADTQYF. CDR3 DNA: TGCAGCGGAAGCTTCGGGGGAGGGGCGGCAGATACGCAGTATTTT.

This chain connects TRBV2 to TRBJ2-1, with TRBD2 matching over 13 bases. The CDR3 covers 16 residues. V shed 7 bases, J shed 1 base, and the junction held 4 bases outside the gene matches. Looked up from germline, CDR1 is SNHLY and CDR2 is FYNNEI. The CDR3 protein is CASTGLAGVSYNEQFF. The CDR3 coding sequence is TGTGCCAGCACAGGACTAGCGGGGGTGTCCTACAATGAGCAGTTCTTC.

V usage is TRBV18 and J usage is TRBJ2-1; the match to TRBD2 covers 7 bases. The CDR3 spans 13 residues. Germline-derived CDR1 and CDR2 are KGHSH and LQKENI. The J segment lost 9 bases and the V segment lost 3 bases, leaving 5 bases of the junction unmatched. CDR3 amino acids: CASSPGLEGEQFF. The CDR3 DNA follows: TGTGCCAGCTCACCCGGACTAGAGGGTGAGCAGTTCTTC.

The chain carries TRBV5-4 and TRBJ2-3; D might be TRBD2 (6 bases). The germline CDR1 and CDR2 sequences are SGHNT and YYREEE (reference sequence). The CDR3 runs to 14 residues. V lost 7 bases to trimming and J lost 4 bases, with 16 bases between them. The CDR3: CASSGWTKADTQYF. CDR3 DNA: TGTGCCAGCTCTGGGTGGACTAAAGCAGATACGCAGTATTTT.

The chain is built from TRBV6-1 and TRBJ1-2; 10 bases align to TRBD1. The junction had 5 bases not matched to a gene; V was cut back by 7 bases and J by 6 bases. This CDR3 has 13 residues. Germline V gene data show CDR1 as MNHNS and CDR2 as SASEGT. CDR3: CASKYGQGDGYTF. In DNA, the CDR3 is TGTGCCAGCAAATATGGACAGGGGGATGGCTACACCTTC.

The chain couples TRBV5-4 to TRBJ1-4; TRBD1 aligns across 10 bases. The junction had 5 bases not matched to a gene; V was cut back by 2 bases and J by 4 bases. This CDR3 is 16 amino acids long. Germline CDR1 SGHNT, CDR2 YYREEE (reference sequence). The CDR3 reads CASSLVGQGFNEKLFF. Here the CDR3 DNA reads TGTGCCAGCAGCTTAGTGGGACAGGGGTTTAATGAAAAACTGTTTTTT.

The chain combines TRBV7-2 with TRBJ1-5; TRBD1 is a possible D gene (6 bases). CDR1 is SGHTA and CDR2 is FQGNSA in the germline V gene. CDR3 length: 15 residues. V lost 1 base to trimming and J lost 5 bases, with 12 bases between them. The CDR3 reads CASSLVSRGHQPQHF. The DNA of the CDR3 is TGTGCCAGCAGCTTAGTATCCAGGGGTCATCAGCCCCAGCATTTT.

The V and J genes are TRBV18 and TRBJ2-5, with 8 bases aligning to TRBD1. The CDR3 runs to 15 residues. V lost 3 bases and J lost 2; bases outside the gene matches: 5. Germline values: CDR1 KGHSH, CDR2 LQKENI. This CDR3 is CASSPGQGGQETQYF. In DNA form, the CDR3 reads TGTGCCAGCTCACCCGGACAGGGTGGGCAAGAGACCCAGTACTTC.

The CDR3 region has the DNA TGTGCCAGCAATGCCAGGCCCGAGGCTGAAGCTTTCTTT. As protein: CASNARPEAEAFF. The J gene is TRBJ1-1, the V gene TRBV6-1; D not certain. Germline values: CDR1 MNHNS, CDR2 SASEGT. V was clipped by 7 bases and J by 6 bases, with 15 bases between them. This CDR3 is 13 amino acids long.

The J gene is TRBJ2-1, the V gene TRBV5-1, with D maybe TRBD2 (5 bases). Deletions cut 5 bases from V and 8 bases from J, with 8 bases between. The CDR3 extends over 11 amino acids. In germline, CDR1 is SGHRS, CDR2 YFSETQ. As DNA, the CDR3 is TGCGCCAGCAGAGAGGGTTATGAGCAGTTCTTC. Its protein is CASREGYEQFF.

The chain joins TRBV10-1 to TRBJ2-1; D not resolved. Between the trimmed V and J ends, which lost 2 bases and 12 bases, there was a span of 14 bases. The length of the CDR3 is 13 residues. CDR1 WNHNN and CDR2 SYGVQD come from the germline V gene (reference sequence). CDR3 nucleotides: TGCGCCAGCAGTGAGCCGGGCCCCCTCGGGCAGTTCTTC. Its protein is CASSEPGPLGQFF.

This rearrangement joins TRBV5-1 to TRBJ2-2, with D maybe TRBD2 (5 bases). Trimming pared 6 bases from V and 0 bases from J, leaving 9 bases between. This CDR3 spans 14 amino acids. Germline V gene data show CDR1 as SGHRS and CDR2 as YFSETQ. The CDR3, as DNA: TGCGCCAGCAAAGGGAGTGCGAACACCGGGGAGCTGTTTTTT. Translation: CASKGSANTGELFF.

The rearrangement joins TRBV6-6 to TRBJ2-5, with unresolved D. Germline-derived CDR1 and CDR2 are MNHNY and SVGAGI (reference sequence). Trimming removed 2 bases at V and 8 bases at J, with 12 bases between. The CDR3 contains 13 residues. CDR3 nucleotide sequence: TGTGCCAGCAGTTACAGTGACAAGCCTACCCAGTACTTC. It yields the protein CASSYSDKPTQYF.